This T cell receptor beta chain is drawn from a study of Graves' ophthalmopathy and Graves' hyperthyroidism. CDR3 regions of TCR beta were amplified from RNA transcripts. Following a first-round RT-PCR that used HTBI primers, a second-round multiplex PCR was carried out. In TCRdb, the multiplex PCR reads were re-called with MiXCR into one record per CDR3 protein. The data contain 400,000 or so distinct CDR3 sequences, 15% to 20% of them singletons. In its sample, this clonotype was seen many times. This sequence may be a read error, since a much larger clone differs from it by one base. This CDR3 is missing its conserved last phenylalanine or tryptophan, likely due to a read error. The V and J ends lost 3 bases and 6 bases, in that order; junction bases with no gene match: 4. There are 13 residues in the CDR3. The V gene's germline CDR1 is MNHEY and CDR2 SMNVEV (reference sequence).

This TCR was recovered from an adult woman with stable Graves' hyperthyroidism. The chain couples TRBV27 to TRBJ1-2, with 7 bases fitting TRBD1. The sequenced sample consisted of peripheral blood. The CDR3 sequence: CASSFYRGDGYTL. The CDR3 region has the DNA TGTGCCAGCAGTTTTTACAGGGGAGATGGCTACACCCTC.